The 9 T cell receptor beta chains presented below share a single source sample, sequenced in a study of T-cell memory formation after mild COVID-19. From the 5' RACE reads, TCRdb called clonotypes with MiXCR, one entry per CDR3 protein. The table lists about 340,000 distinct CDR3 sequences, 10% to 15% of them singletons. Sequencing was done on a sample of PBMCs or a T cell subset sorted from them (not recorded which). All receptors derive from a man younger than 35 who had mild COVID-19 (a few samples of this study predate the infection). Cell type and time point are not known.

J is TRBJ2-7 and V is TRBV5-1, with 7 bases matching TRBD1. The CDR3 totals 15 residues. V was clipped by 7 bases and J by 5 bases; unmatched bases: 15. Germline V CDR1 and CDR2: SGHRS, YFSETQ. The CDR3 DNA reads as TGCGCCAGCTGCCAAGGGGGCAACGGGATCGACGAGCAGTACTTC. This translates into CASCQGGNGIDEQYF.

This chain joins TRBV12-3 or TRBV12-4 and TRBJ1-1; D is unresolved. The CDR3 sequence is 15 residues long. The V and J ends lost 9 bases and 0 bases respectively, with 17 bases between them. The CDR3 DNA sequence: TGTGCCAGTGTTAGAGGTGGGTCTATGAACACTGAAGCTTTCTTT. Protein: CASVRGGSMNTEAFF.

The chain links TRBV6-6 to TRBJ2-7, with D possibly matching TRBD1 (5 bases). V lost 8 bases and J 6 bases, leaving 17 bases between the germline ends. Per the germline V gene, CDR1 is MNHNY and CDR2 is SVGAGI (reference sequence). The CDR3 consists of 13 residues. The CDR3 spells CASLQGWASEQYF. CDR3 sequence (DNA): TGTGCCAGCTTGCAGGGCTGGGCCTCCGAGCAGTACTTC.

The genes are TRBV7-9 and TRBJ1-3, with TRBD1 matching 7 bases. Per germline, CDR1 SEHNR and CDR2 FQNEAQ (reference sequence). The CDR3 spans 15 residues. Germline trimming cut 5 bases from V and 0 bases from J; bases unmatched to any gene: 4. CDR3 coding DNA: TGTGCCAGCAGCCAGGACAGGTTCTCTGGAAACACCATATATTTT. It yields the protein CASSQDRFSGNTIYF.

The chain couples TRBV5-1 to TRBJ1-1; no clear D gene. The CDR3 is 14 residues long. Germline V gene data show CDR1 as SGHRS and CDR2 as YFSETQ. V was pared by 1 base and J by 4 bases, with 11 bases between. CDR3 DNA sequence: TGCGCCAGCAGCTTGCGTAGTCCCGGCACTGAAGCTTTCTTT. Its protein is CASSLRSPGTEAFF. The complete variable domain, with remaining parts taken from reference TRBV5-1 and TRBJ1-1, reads KAGVTQTPRYLIKTRGQQVTLSCSPISGHRSVSWYQQTPGQGLQFLFEYFSETQRNKGNFPGRFSGRQFSNSRSEMNVSTLELGDSALYLCASSLRSPGTEAFFGQGTRLTVV.

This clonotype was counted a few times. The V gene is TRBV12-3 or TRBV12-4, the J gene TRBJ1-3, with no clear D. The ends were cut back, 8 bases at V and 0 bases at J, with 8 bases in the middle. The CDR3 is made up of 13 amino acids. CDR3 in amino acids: CASESGSGNTIYF. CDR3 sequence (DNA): TGTGCCAGCGAAAGTGGCTCTGGAAACACCATATATTTT.

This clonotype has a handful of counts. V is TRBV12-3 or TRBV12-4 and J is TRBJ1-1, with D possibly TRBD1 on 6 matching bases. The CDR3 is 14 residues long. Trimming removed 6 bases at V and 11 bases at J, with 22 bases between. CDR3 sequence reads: CASSPPDSFNRAFF. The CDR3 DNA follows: TGTGCCAGCAGCCCCCCGGACAGTTTTAATAGGGCTTTCTTT.

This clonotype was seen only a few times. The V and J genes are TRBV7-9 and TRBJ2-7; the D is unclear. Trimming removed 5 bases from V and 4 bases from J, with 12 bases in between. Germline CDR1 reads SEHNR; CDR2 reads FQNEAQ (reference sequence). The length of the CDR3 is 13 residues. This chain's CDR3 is CASSARFGYEQYF. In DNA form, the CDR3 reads TGTGCCAGCAGCGCCAGATTTGGGTACGAGCAGTACTTC.

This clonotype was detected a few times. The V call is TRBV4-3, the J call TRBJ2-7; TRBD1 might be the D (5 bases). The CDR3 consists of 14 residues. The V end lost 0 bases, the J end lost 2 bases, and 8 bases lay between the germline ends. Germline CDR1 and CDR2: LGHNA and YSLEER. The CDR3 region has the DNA TGCGCCAGCAGCCAAGATGCCAGGGCCTACGAGCAGTACTTC. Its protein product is CASSQDARAYEQYF.